This TCR beta chain was sequenced during a study of beta chain features in type 1 diabetes. General study points: Compared with healthy donors, patients appeared to share more similar naive, central memory and regulatory TCRB repertoires. Patients with Type 1 diabetes showed moderately but significantly shorter TCRB CDR3s in all four CD4+ subsets. No resolution was reached here on whether HLA type influences TCRB rearrangement.

TCRB transcripts that were expressed got sequenced, as all of the isolated RNA had been reverse transcribed. Sequencing used immunoSEQ multiplex PCR; TCRdb keeps in-frame clones, though not all of them. The table lists roughly 180,000 clones, about 13% of them singletons, with about 0.59% in the top ten. Sorting with CD45RO/CCR7/CD25/CD127/CD95/CD27 yielded naive, central memory, regulatory and stem-like memory CD4+ cells. A remark on this clone: Its specificity is not known.

V dropped 4 bases and J dropped 6; count of bases not matched to a gene: 6. The length of the CDR3 is 15 residues. The V gene's germline CDR1 is MDHEN and CDR2 SYDVKM. Sequencing input: central memory CD4+ T cells from blood. This receptor was obtained from a woman between 18 and 30 years old in good health. The chain joins TRBV28 to TRBJ2-1; 10 bases line up with TRBD2. This chain's CDR3 is CASSSLAGVANEQFF. The DNA of the CDR3 is TGTGCCAGCAGTTCTCTAGCGGGAGTGGCCAATGAGCAGTTCTTC.